A single TCR beta chain is shown here with its context. This sample is part of a study of cytomegalovirus exposure and HLA in healthy donors. Unmatched junction bases numbered 5, after V lost 3 bases and J lost 7 bases. The CDR3 totals 14 residues. Germline assignment: CDR1 SGHTA and CDR2 FQGNSA. The PCR ran on 60 Vbeta and 13 Jbeta primers. Here immunoSEQ multiplex PCR was the method, and the copy in TCRdb shows in-frame clones only, minus some. The table has fewer than 200,000 clones, less than 85% seen once. The TCR originated in a man in his 60s in good health and CMV-seronegative. Input material: PBMCs. The chain carries TRBV7-2 and TRBJ1-5; 8 positions match TRBD1. The CDR3 loop is CASSFSGGEQPQHF. CDR3 in DNA: TGTGCCAGCAGCTTCTCAGGGGGCGAACAGCCCCAGCATTTT.